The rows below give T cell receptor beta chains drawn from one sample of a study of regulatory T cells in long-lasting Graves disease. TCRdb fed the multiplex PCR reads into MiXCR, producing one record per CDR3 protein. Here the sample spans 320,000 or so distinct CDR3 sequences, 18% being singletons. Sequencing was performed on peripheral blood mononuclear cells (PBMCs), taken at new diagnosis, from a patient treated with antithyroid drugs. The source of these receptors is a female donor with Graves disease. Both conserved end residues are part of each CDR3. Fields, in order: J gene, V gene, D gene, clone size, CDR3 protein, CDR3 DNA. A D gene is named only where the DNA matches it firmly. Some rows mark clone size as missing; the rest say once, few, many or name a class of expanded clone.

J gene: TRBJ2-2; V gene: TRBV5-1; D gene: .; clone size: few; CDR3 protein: CASSLTGAPIYTGELFF; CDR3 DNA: TGCGCCAGCAGCTTGACGGGGGCCCCCATCTACACCGGGGAGCTGTTTTTT
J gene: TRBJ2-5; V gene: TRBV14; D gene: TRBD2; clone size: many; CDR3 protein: CASSRGGLVYQETQYF; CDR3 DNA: TGTGCCAGCAGCCGGGGGGGTCTCGTGTACCAAGAGACCCAGTACTTC
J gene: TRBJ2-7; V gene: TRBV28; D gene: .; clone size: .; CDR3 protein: CASTQVTSYEQYF; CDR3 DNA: TGTGCCAGCACTCAGGTCACCTCCTACGAGCAGTACTTC
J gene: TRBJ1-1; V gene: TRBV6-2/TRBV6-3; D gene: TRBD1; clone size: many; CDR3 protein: CASSYSGTGGTEAFF; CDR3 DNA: TGTGCCAGCAGTTACTCCGGGACAGGAGGGACTGAAGCTTTCTTT
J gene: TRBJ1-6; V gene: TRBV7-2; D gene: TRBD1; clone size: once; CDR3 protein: CASSLGTASYNSPLHF; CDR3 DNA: TGTGCCAGCAGCTTGGGGACAGCCTCTTATAATTCACCCCTCCACTTT
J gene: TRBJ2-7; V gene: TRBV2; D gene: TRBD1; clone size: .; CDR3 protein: CASRDRTRGQGAPQYF; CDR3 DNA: TGTGCCAGCAGAGACCGTACCAGGGGACAGGGGGCTCCGCAGTACTTC
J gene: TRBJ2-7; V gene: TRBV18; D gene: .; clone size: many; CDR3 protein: CASSGRGRRDEQYF; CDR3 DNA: TGTGCCAGCTCAGGGAGGGGGCGCCGGGACGAGCAGTACTTC
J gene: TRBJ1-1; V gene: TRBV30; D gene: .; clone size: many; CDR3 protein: CAWRTQTNTEAFF; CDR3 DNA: TGTGCCTGGAGGACACAAACGAACACTGAAGCTTTCTTT
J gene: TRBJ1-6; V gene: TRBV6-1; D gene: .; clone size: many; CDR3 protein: CASASGGLNSPLHF; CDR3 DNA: TGTGCCAGCGCCAGCGGGGGGCTTAATTCACCCCTCCACTTT
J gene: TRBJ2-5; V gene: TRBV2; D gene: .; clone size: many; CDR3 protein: CASSTAETQYF; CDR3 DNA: TGTGCCAGCAGCACGGCGGAGACCCAGTACTTC
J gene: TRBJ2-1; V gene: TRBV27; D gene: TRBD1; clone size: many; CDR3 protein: CASSLDRGSYNEQFF; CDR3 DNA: TGTGCCAGCAGTTTGGACAGGGGCTCCTACAATGAGCAGTTCTTC
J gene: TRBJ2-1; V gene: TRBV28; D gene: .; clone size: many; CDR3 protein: CASSWAAYNEQFF; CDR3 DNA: TGTGCCAGCAGTTGGGCGGCGTACAATGAGCAGTTCTTC
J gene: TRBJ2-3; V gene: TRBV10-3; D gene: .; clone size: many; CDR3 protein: CANEPASRSTDTQYF; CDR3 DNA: TGTGCCAACGAACCGGCTAGCAGGAGCACAGATACGCAGTATTTT
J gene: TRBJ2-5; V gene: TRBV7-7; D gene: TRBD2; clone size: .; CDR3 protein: CASSLAASGNQETQYF; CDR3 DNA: TGTGCTAGCAGCTTAGCGGCCAGCGGGAACCAAGAGACCCAGTACTTC
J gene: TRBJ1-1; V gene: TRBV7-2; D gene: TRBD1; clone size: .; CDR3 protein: CASSLQGRGDEAFF; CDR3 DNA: TGTGCCAGCAGCTTACAGGGCAGGGGGGATGAAGCTTTCTTT
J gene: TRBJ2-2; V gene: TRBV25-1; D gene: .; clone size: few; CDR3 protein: CASSGPITGELFF; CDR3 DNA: TGTGCCAGCAGTGGCCCTATCACCGGGGAGCTGTTTTTT
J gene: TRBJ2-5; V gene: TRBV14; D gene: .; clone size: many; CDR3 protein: CASSRKELWETQYF; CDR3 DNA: TGTGCCAGCAGCCGGAAGGAATTATGGGAGACCCAGTACTTC
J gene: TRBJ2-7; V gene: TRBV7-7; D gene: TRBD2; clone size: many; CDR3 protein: CASSLARPSGRVYEQYF; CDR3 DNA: TGTGCTAGCAGCTTAGCGCGGCCTAGCGGGAGGGTATACGAGCAGTACTTC
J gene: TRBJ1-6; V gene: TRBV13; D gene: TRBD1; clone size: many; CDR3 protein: CASSGGQGNSPLHF; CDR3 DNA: TGTGCCAGCAGCGGGGGACAGGGGAATTCACCCCTCCACTTT
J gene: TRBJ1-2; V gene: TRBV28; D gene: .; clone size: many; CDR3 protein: CASSLTLRDGYTF; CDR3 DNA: TGTGCCAGCAGTTTAACCCTAAGAGATGGCTACACCTTC
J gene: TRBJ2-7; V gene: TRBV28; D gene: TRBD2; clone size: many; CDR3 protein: CASGTSGPGGTYEQYF; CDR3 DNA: TGTGCCAGCGGCACTAGCGGCCCAGGAGGTACCTACGAGCAGTACTTC
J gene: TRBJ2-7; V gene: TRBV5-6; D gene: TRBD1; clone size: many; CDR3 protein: CASSWTGTGNEQYF; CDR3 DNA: TGTGCCAGCAGCTGGACCGGGACAGGGAACGAGCAGTACTTC
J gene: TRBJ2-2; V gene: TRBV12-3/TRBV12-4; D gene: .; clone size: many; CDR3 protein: CASGAAYTGELFF; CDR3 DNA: TGTGCCAGCGGGGCCGCCTACACCGGGGAGCTGTTTTTT
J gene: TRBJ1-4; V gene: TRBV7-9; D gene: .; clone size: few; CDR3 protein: CASSLDDGGMFF; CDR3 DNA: TGTGCCAGCAGCTTAGACGACGGGGGTATGTTTTTT
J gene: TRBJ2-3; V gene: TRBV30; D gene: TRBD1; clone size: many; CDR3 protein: CAWSRRDRIDTQYF; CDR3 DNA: TGTGCCTGGAGCCGCAGGGACAGAATTGATACGCAGTATTTT
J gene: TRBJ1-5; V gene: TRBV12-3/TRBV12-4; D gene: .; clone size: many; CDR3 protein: CASSLGSRTQHF; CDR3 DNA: TGTGCCAGCAGTTTAGGGAGCAGGACCCAGCATTTT
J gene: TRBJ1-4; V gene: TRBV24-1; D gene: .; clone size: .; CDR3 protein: CATSDRGNEKLFF; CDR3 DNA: TGTGCCACCAGTGACAGGGGAAATGAAAAACTGTTTTTT
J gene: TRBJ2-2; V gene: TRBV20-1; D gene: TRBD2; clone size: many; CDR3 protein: CSAISGRVTGELFF; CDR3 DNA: TGCAGTGCTATTAGCGGGAGGGTGACCGGGGAGCTGTTTTTT
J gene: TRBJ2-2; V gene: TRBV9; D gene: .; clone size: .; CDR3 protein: CASSVGSWVGELFF; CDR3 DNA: TGTGCCAGCAGCGTAGGTTCGTGGGTAGGGGAGCTGTTTTTT
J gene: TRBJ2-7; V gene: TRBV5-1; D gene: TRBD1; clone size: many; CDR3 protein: CASSLAQGAGYEQYF; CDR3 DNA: TGCGCCAGCAGCTTGGCCCAGGGGGCTGGCTACGAGCAGTACTTC